This T cell receptor (beta chain) was sequenced in a study of cytomegalovirus exposure and HLA in healthy donors. General observations from the study: A missense variant in DCLRE1C was later tied to TCR beta V- and J-gene trimming.

The CDR3 has 12 amino acids. Germline assignment: CDR1 SEHNR and CDR2 FQNEAQ (reference sequence). Trimming took 0 bases from V and 6 from J, leaving 6 bases between them. The PCR used 60 Vbeta and 13 Jbeta primers. Under the authors' procedure: A later analysis tallied approximately 78 million unique TCR beta chains, approximately 11 million of them shared. TCRdb keeps only in-frame clones here, not all; method: immunoSEQ multiplex PCR. For V, J and clone size, that table is used; D and trimming come from the DNA. The sample records about 140,000 clones, roughly 79% being singletons. In the case of this clone: The antigen is undetermined.

The clonotype was recovered from a man aged 18 to 30 in good health and CMV-seronegative. This sequence joins TRBV7-9 and TRBJ2-7, with TRBD1 as a possible D gene (5 bases). Sequencing was done on a sample of PBMCs. In DNA form, the CDR3 reads TGTGCCAGCAGCTTAGCCCAGGGCGAGCAGTACTTC. Translated, it gives CASSLAQGEQYF.